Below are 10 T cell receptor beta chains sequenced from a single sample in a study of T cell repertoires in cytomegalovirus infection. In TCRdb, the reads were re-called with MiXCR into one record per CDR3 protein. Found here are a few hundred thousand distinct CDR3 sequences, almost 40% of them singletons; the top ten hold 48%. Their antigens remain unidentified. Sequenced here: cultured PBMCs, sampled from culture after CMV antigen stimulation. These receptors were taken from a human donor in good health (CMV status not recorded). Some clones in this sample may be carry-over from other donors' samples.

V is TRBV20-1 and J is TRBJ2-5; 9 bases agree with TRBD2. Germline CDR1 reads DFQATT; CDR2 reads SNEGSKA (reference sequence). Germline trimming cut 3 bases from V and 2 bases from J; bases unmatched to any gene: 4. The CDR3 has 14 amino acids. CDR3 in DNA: TGCAGTGCTAGGAGACTAGCGGAACAAGAGACCCAGTACTTC. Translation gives CSARRLAEQETQYF.

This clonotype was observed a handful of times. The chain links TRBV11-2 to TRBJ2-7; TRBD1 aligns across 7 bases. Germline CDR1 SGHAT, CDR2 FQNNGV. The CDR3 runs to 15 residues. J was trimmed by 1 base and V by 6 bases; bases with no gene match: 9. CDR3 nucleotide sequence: TGTGCCAGCAGAAAGGACAGGCAGGGATCCTACGAGCAGTACTTC. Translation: CASRKDRQGSYEQYF.

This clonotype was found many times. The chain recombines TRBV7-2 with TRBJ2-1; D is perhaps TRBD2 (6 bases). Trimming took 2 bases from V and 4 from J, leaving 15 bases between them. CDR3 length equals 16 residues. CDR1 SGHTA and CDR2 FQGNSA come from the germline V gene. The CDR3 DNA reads TGTGCCAGCAGCTTAAGAACCGGCGGGGTATACAATGAGCAGTTCTTC. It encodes CASSLRTGGVYNEQFF.

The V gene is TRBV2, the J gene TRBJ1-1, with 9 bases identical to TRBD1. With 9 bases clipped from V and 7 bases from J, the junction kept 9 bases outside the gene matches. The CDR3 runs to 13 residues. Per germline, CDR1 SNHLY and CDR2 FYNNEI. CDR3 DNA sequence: TGTGCCAGTTTTACAGGGGGCTGGGGTGAAGCTTTCTTT. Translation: CASFTGGWGEAFF.

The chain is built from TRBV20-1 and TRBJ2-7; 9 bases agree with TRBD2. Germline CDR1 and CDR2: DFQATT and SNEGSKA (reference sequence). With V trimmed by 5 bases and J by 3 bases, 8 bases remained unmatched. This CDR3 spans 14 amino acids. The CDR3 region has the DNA TGCAGTGCTCGGGGCCTAGCGGGATACTACGAGCAGTACTTC. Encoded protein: CSARGLAGYYEQYF.

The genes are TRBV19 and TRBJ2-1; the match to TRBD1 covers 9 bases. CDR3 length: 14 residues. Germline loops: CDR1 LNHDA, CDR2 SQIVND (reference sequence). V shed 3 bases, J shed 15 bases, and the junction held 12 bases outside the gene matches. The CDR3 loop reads CASSIYLDRGFRFF. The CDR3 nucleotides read TGTGCCAGTAGTATCTACCTGGACAGGGGATTTCGGTTCTTC.

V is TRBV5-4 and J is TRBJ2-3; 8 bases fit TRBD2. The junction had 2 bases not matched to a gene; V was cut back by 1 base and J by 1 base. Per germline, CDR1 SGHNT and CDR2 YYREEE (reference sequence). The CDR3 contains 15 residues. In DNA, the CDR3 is TGTGCCAGCAGCTTGAGGCGGGGGGGCACAGATACGCAGTATTTT. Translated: CASSLRRGGTDTQYF.

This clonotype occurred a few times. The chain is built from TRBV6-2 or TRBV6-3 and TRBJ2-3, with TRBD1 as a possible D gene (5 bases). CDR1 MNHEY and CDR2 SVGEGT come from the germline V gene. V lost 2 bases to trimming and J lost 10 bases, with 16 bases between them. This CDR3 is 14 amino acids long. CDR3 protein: CASSYAGQPYPQYF. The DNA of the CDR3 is TGTGCCAGCAGTTACGCTGGACAACCCTATCCGCAGTATTTT.

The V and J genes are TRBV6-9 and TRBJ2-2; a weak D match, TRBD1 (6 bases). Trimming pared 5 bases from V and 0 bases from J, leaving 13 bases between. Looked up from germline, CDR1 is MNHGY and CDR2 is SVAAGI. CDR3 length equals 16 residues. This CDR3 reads CASSGTDSANTGELFF. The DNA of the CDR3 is TGTGCCAGCAGTGGGACGGACAGCGCGAACACCGGGGAGCTGTTTTTT.

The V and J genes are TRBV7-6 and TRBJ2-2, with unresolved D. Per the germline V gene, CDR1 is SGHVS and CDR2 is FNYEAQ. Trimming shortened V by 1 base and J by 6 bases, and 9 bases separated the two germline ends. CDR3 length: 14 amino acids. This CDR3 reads CASSLEGSPGELFF. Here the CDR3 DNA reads TGTGCCAGCAGCTTAGAAGGCAGTCCCGGGGAGCTGTTTTTT.